This T cell receptor (beta chain) was observed in a study of T cell repertoires in cytomegalovirus infection. Study as a whole: In public TCR beta signatures, there were indications of both CMV infection and matching HLA type.

From germline, CDR1 is LNHDA and CDR2 SQIVND (reference sequence). The CDR3 is made up of 16 amino acids. V was clipped by 3 bases and J by 2 bases; unmatched bases: 8. A remark on this clonotype: No antigen is known for it.

Via MiXCR, TCRdb re-called the reads, giving one row per CDR3 protein. The table has about 480,000 distinct CDR3 sequences, roughly 34% seen once. The specimen comprised cultured PBMCs, sampled from culture after CMV antigen stimulation. The clonotype was recovered from a human donor in good health (CMV status not recorded). Some clones in this sample may be carry-over from other donors' samples. The chain employs TRBV19 and TRBJ2-3; 7 bases align to TRBD2. CDR3 DNA: TGTGCCAGTAGTATCGGGCTAGCGGAAACCACAGATACGCAGTATTTT. Protein: CASSIGLAETTDTQYF. Variable domain in full (rest from reference TRBV19 and TRBJ2-3): DGGITQSPKYLFRKEGQNVTLSCEQNLNHDAMYWYRQDPGQGLRLIYYSQIVNDFQKGDIAEGYSVSREKKESFPLTVTSAQKNPTAFYLCASSIGLAETTDTQYFGPGTRLTVL.